The entry below describes one T cell receptor (beta chain). The record originates from a study of blood T cell repertoires in COVID-19. Looking at the study overall: COVID-19 samples, acute and convalescent, were from the United States, Italy and Spain. Nucleic acid was either cDNA or gDNA, and it came from T cells, B-cell-depleted T cells, or PBMCs.

Original handling: Reference gene primer amplification in the assay estimated nucleated cell counts. Here immunoSEQ multiplex PCR was the method, and the copy in TCRdb shows in-frame clones only, minus some. That table supplies the V and J calls and clone size; D and trimming were determined from the DNA. The table records 70,000 to 100,000 clones, approximately 82% of them present only once. The sequenced sample was peripheral blood. This TCR came from a man aged 45-65 years with active or convalescent COVID-19.

CDR3 DNA: TGTGCCAGCAGTTTGGGGGGGCGAGAGGAAAAACTGTTTTTT. Its protein is CASSLGGREEKLFF. V is TRBV28 and J is TRBJ1-4, with D maybe TRBD1 (6 bases). Trimming cost V 3 bases and J 8 bases, with 13 bases left between them. The length of the CDR3 is 14 residues. Per germline, CDR1 MDHEN and CDR2 SYDVKM.